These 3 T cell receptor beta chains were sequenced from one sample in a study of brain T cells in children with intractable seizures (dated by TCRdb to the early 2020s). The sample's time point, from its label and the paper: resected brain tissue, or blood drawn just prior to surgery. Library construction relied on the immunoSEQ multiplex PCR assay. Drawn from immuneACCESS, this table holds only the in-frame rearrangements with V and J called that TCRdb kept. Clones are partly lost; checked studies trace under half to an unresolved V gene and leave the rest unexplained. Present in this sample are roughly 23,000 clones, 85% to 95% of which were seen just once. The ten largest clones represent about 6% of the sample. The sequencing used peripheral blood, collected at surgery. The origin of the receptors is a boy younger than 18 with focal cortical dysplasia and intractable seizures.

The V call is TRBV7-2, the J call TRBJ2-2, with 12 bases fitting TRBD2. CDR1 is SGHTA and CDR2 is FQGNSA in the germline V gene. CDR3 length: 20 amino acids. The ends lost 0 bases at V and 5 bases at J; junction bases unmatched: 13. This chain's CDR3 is CASSLAPTASGRAWTGELFF. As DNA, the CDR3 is TGTGCCAGCAGCTTAGCCCCTACGGCTAGCGGGAGGGCCTGGACCGGGGAGCTGTTTTTT.

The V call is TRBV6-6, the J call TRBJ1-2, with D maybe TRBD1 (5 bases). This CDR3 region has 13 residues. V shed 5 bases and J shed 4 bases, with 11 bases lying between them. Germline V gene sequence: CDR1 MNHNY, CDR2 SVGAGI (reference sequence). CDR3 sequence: CASSKQAGYGYTF. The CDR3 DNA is TGTGCCAGCAGTAAACAGGCAGGCTATGGCTACACCTTC.

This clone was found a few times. The CDR3 region has the DNA TGCGCCAGCAGCTTGGCCGGGGCTGTGAACACTGAAGCTTTCTTT. Translated: CASSLAGAVNTEAFF. This chain links TRBV5-1 with TRBJ1-1; weak D call: TRBD1 (5 bases). Trimming left V 0 bases short and J 0 bases short, with 9 bases between. The CDR3 has 15 amino acids. The V gene's germline CDR1 is SGHRS and CDR2 YFSETQ.